These T cell receptor beta chains were read from a single sample in a study of blood T cell repertoires in COVID-19. Repertoires were generated with immunoSEQ multiplex PCR, while TCRdb's copy carries only in-frame clones and drops some. The sample yields 200,000 to 250,000 clones, over 75% seen once. Input material: PBMCs or T cells enriched from blood (not recorded which). The receptor set was obtained from a woman aged 55-69 years who had recovered from COVID-19. Both conserved end residues are part of each CDR3. Each record gives: J gene, clone size, V gene, D gene, CDR3 DNA, CDR3 protein. D genes are given only for firm matches. A row's size may be missing; if present it is once, few, many or a size class.

>TRBJ2-7|NA|TRBV5-6|TRBD1
TGTGCCAGCAGCGGATCCGGGACAGGGGTTGACGAGCAGTACTTC
CASSGSGTGVDEQYF
>TRBJ2-1|NA|TRBV19|TRBD2
TGTGCCAGTAGCCGGCGGGAGGGGACGGATGAGCAGTTCTTC
CASSRREGTDEQFF
>TRBJ1-2|NA|TRBV5-4|TRBD1
TGTGCCAGCAGCGTTAATCGGGGACAGGGGGCGCGTGGCTACACCTTC
CASSVNRGQGARGYTF
>TRBJ2-5|NA|TRBV10-2|TRBD1
TGCGCCAGCAGGGGGGACAGGACTTCCCAAGAGACCCAGTACTTC
CASRGDRTSQETQYF
>TRBJ2-1|once|TRBV28|NA
TGTGCCAGCAGATTAACCCGGGAGCAGTTCTTC
CASRLTREQFF
>TRBJ2-1|NA|TRBV19|TRBD1
TGTGCCAGTAGTATAGGATCTGGACAGGGGAGTACTAACCTCCAGTTCTTC
CASSIGSGQGSTNLQFF
>TRBJ1-3|NA|TRBV27|TRBD1
TGTGCCAGCAGTCCCCTGAGCAGGGGGCACGGAAACACCATATATTTT
CASSPLSRGHGNTIYF
>TRBJ2-2|once|TRBV29-1|TRBD1
TGCAGCGTAGACAGGGGAACGAACACCGGGGAGCTGTTTTTT
CSVDRGTNTGELFF
>TRBJ1-5|NA|TRBV24-1|NA
TGTGCCACCACGAACTTTACGGGGCCCCAGCATTTT
CATTNFTGPQHF
>TRBJ1-4|NA|TRBV2|NA
TGTGCCAGCAGTGAAAAACGGGAAGGGAAACTGTTTTTT
CASSEKREGKLFF
>TRBJ1-2|NA|TRBV6-5|TRBD1
TGTGCCAGCAGACGGACAGGGGAAATGCATGGCTACACCTTC
CASRRTGEMHGYTF
>TRBJ1-2|NA|TRBV2|NA
TGTGCCAGCACTCGGGACTCCGGGATGAACTATGGCTACACCTTC
CASTRDSGMNYGYTF
>TRBJ2-5|NA|TRBV11-1|TRBD2
TGTGCCAGCAGCTCGCCAGCGGGGGGGGAGACCCAGTACTTC
CASSSPAGGETQYF
>TRBJ2-5|NA|TRBV18|NA
TGTGCCAGCTCACCCACAGGGCCCCAAGAGACCCAGTACTTC
CASSPTGPQETQYF
>TRBJ1-1|NA|TRBV6-5|TRBD1
TGTGCCAGCAAACAGGGGGCGGGGGACACTGAAGCTTTCTTT
CASKQGAGDTEAFF
>TRBJ2-7|NA|TRBV7-9|NA
TGTGCCAGCAGCCCCCCCACAGGGATCCACGAGCAGTACTTC
CASSPPTGIHEQYF
>TRBJ2-7|NA|TRBV12-3/TRBV12-4|TRBD1
TGTGCCAGCAAACCGTCCGGGACAGGGAGGGAGTACTTC
CASKPSGTGREYF
>TRBJ2-7|NA|TRBV7-8|TRBD1
TGTGCCAGCAGCTCGGACAGGGGGCCATACGAGCAGTACTTC
CASSSDRGPYEQYF
>TRBJ2-1|NA|TRBV7-2|TRBD2
TGTGCCAGCAGTCCCTGGGGGCGGGGGGTCGGTGAGCAGTTCTTC
CASSPWGRGVGEQFF
>TRBJ2-1|NA|TRBV11-2|NA
TGTGCTAGCGGCCGGAGCTACAATGAGCAGTTCTTC
CASGRSYNEQFF
>TRBJ2-2|NA|TRBV5-1|TRBD2
TGCGCCAGCAGCTTGGATCCTAGCGGGAGTAACACCGGGGAGCTGTTTTTT
CASSLDPSGSNTGELFF
>TRBJ1-2|NA|TRBV18|NA
TGTGCCAGCTCACAAACAGGAGATTATGGCTACACCTTC
CASSQTGDYGYTF
>TRBJ1-5|NA|TRBV5-5|TRBD1
TGTGCCAGCAGCTTGGCGCCGGGACAGGGAGGCAATCAGCCCCAGCATTTT
CASSLAPGQGGNQPQHF
>TRBJ1-2|NA|TRBV5-1|TRBD1
TGCGCCAGCAGCGCACCGGGACAGTCTAACTATGGCTACACCTTC
CASSAPGQSNYGYTF
>TRBJ2-2|few|TRBV4-2|NA
TGTGCCAGCAGCGAATATGCTATCGCCGGGGAGCTGTTTTTT
CASSEYAIAGELFF
>TRBJ2-5|few|TRBV5-6|NA
TGTGCCAGCAGCTTGGCCGGTTTTTCCGAGACCCAGTACTTC
CASSLAGFSETQYF
>TRBJ2-1|NA|TRBV29-1|NA
TGCAGCGTTCACAGGTCCAATGAGCAGTTCTTC
CSVHRSNEQFF
>TRBJ1-2|NA|TRBV19|NA
TGTGCCAGTAGTATCCAGGGGATTAACTATGGCTACACCTTC
CASSIQGINYGYTF
>TRBJ2-2|NA|TRBV19|TRBD2
TGTGCCAGTAGTGCGGGGGCGAACACCGGGGAGCTGTTTTTT
CASSAGANTGELFF
>TRBJ1-2|NA|TRBV7-2|NA
TGTGCCAGCAGCTTAGACAGGGCAGACGGCTACACCTTC
CASSLDRADGYTF
>TRBJ2-2|NA|TRBV27|TRBD1
TGTGCCAGCAGTTCACCTCACACAGGGGGATGGGCCGGGGAGCTGTTTTTT
CASSSPHTGGWAGELFF
>TRBJ1-5|NA|TRBV7-8|NA
TGTGCCAGCAGCTCAGGGTATAGCAATCAGCCCCAGCATTTT
CASSSGYSNQPQHF
>TRBJ1-4|NA|TRBV5-1|NA
TGCGCCAGCAGCTTTAACGGTAATGAAAAACTGTTTTTT
CASSFNGNEKLFF
>TRBJ1-3|few|TRBV6-1|NA
TGTGCCAGCAGTGAATCCTTGAGCTCTGGAAACACCATATATTTT
CASSESLSSGNTIYF
>TRBJ2-7|NA|TRBV5-1|NA
TGCGCCAGCAGCTTGACAGATTCGGAGCAGTACTTC
CASSLTDSEQYF
>TRBJ1-6|NA|TRBV4-1|TRBD1
TGCGCCAGCAGCTCACGGGGACAGGACGTTTCACCCCTCCACTTT
CASSSRGQDVSPLHF
>TRBJ2-1|NA|TRBV5-1|TRBD2
TGCGCCAGCAGCGGGGGCGGGGGGGATTACAATGAGCAGTTCTTC
CASSGGGGDYNEQFF
>TRBJ2-1|NA|TRBV10-2|TRBD2
TGCGCCAGCAGGACTAGCGGGATATCGAATGAGCAGTTCTTC
CASRTSGISNEQFF
>TRBJ2-5|once|TRBV27|TRBD2
TGTGCCAGCAGTTCACGACTAGCGCCTCAAGAGACCCAGTACTTC
CASSSRLAPQETQYF
>TRBJ1-1|NA|TRBV7-9|NA
TGTGCCAGCAGCCCCCAAACCGGGATGAACACTGAAGCTTTCTTT
CASSPQTGMNTEAFF
>TRBJ2-6|NA|TRBV5-1|NA
TGCGCCAGCAGCTTGGATCTCTCCTCAGGTGGGGCCAACGTCCTGACTTTC
CASSLDLSSGGANVLTF
>TRBJ2-7|NA|TRBV27|TRBD1
TGTGCCAGCAGTTTTGGAAGGGGGCCATCCCACGAGCAGTACTTC
CASSFGRGPSHEQYF
>TRBJ2-2|NA|TRBV6-5|TRBD2
TGTGCCAGCAGTTACGGGTCAGGGACTAGCGGGGAGCTGTTTTTT
CASSYGSGTSGELFF
>TRBJ2-7|NA|TRBV5-1|TRBD2
TGCGCCAGCAGTCGGGGAGGGGAAGCCTACGAGCAGTACTTC
CASSRGGEAYEQYF
>TRBJ2-3|NA|TRBV11-1|NA
TGTGCCAGCAGCTTCGGGAGTGGGGGGGCCGAAGATACGCAGTATTTT
CASSFGSGGAEDTQYF
>TRBJ1-4|NA|TRBV7-2|TRBD1
TGTGCCAGCAGCTTAACCGGGACAGGGACCGAAAAACTGTTTTTT
CASSLTGTGTEKLFF
>TRBJ2-4|NA|TRBV7-2|TRBD1
TGTGCCAGCAGCCCGGGTGGACAGGGGTCAATAGCCAAAAACATTCAGTACTTC
CASSPGGQGSIAKNIQYF
>TRBJ2-5|NA|TRBV15|NA
TGTGCCACCAGCAGAGGGACAGTTAGCCAAGAGACCCAGTACTTC
CATSRGTVSQETQYF
>TRBJ2-1|NA|TRBV5-4|TRBD1
TGTGCCAGCAGCGTTGACAGGGGGATTGGCAATGAGCAGTTCTTC
CASSVDRGIGNEQFF
>TRBJ2-1|NA|TRBV27|NA
TGTGCCAGCAGTTTATCAAGGGGAGGCAATGAGCAGTTCTTC
CASSLSRGGNEQFF
>TRBJ1-2|NA|TRBV11-2|NA
TGTGCCAGCAGCTTTGTCGTCTCTAGTGGGGGCATCGGCTACACCTTC
CASSFVVSSGGIGYTF
>TRBJ2-1|NA|TRBV4-1|TRBD2
TGCGCCAGCAGCCCGCGTTCCCCTAGCGGGGTTAGGGATGAGCAGTTCTTC
CASSPRSPSGVRDEQFF
>TRBJ2-1|NA|TRBV2|TRBD1
TGTGCCAGCAGCGTACAGGGGTTAGGGGGCGATGAGCAGTTCTTC
CASSVQGLGGDEQFF
>TRBJ2-2|NA|TRBV27|TRBD1
TGTGCCAGCAAACCCGGGACAGGGGTTCTGGGGGGGGAGCTGTTTTTT
CASKPGTGVLGGELFF
>TRBJ2-2|few|TRBV14|NA
TGTGCCAGCAGCCAACAGGTCCGGACCGGGGAGCTGTTTTTT
CASSQQVRTGELFF
>TRBJ2-2|NA|TRBV6-5|NA
TGTGCCAGCAGTTGGCAGGGGAACACCGGGGAGCTGTTTTTT
CASSWQGNTGELFF
>TRBJ1-1|NA|TRBV19|NA
TGTGCCAGTAGTTGGACCAGGGACACTGAAGCTTTCTTT
CASSWTRDTEAFF